This T cell receptor (beta chain) is from a study of CD8+ T cells in alopecia areata. Across the study: In an open-label trial, patients got 5 to 10 mg tofacitinib twice daily.

Reverse transcribed after extraction, RNA yielded cDNA as the sequencing template. Profiling relied on immunoSEQ multiplex PCR, and the TCRdb table lists in-frame clones only, not all of them. The sample lists 150,000 to 200,000 clones, 50% to 70% occurring once. Both peripheral blood and punch biopsies of lesional scalp skin were obtained from patients who had alopecia areata. Sequenced material: CD4+ T cells sorted from blood, taken at week 0. The clonotype originates from a human donor with alopecia areata.

CDR3: CASSPTKGLSNYGYTF. For the CDR3, the DNA is TGTGCCAGCTCACCAACTAAAGGACTCTCTAACTATGGCTACACCTTC. J is TRBJ1-2 and V is TRBV18, with D uncertain. The V gene lost 2 bases and the J gene lost 0 bases, with 13 bases spanning the gap. This CDR3 has 16 amino acids. CDR1 KGHSH and CDR2 LQKENI come from the germline V gene. The variable domain in full, with the rest retrieved from reference TRBV18 and TRBJ1-2, is NAGVMQNPRHLVRRRGQEARLRCSPMKGHSHVYWYRQLPEEGLKFMVYLQKENIIDESGMPKERFSAEFPKEGPSILRIQQVVRGDSAAYFCASSPTKGLSNYGYTFGSGTRLTVV.